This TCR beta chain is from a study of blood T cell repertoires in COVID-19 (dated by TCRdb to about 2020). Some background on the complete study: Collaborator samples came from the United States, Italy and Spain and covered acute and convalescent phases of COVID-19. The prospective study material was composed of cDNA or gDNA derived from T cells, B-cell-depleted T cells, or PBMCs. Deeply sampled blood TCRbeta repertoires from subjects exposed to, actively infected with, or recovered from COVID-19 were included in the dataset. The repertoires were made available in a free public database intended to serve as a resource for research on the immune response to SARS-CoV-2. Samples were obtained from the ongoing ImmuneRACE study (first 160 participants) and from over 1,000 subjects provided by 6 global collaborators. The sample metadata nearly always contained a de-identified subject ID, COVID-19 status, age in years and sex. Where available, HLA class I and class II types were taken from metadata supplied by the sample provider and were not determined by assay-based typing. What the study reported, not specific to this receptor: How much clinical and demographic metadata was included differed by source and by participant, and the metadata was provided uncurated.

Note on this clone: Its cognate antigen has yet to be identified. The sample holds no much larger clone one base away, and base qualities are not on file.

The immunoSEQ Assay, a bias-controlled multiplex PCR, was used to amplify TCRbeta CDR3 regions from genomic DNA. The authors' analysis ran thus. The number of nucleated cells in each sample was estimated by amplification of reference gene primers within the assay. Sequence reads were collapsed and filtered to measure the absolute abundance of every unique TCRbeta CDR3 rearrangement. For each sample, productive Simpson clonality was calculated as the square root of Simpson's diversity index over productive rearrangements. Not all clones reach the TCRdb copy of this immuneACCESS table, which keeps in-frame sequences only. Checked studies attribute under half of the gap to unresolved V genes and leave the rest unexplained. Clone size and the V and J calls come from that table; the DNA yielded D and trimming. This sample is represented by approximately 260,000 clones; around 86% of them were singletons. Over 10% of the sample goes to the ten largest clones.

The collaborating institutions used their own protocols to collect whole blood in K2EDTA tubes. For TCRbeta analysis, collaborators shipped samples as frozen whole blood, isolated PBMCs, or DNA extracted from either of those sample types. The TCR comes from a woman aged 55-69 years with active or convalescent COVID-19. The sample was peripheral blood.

The DNA sequence follows: TGCGCCAGCAGCAGCCGACTAGCGGGGGACGTTAGGGGTGAGCAGTTCTTC. This gives the protein CASSSRLAGDVRGEQFF. The chain couples TRBV5-1 to TRBJ2-1, and TRBD2 aligns with 12 junction nucleotides. The CDR3 covers 17 residues, taking in both the cysteine and the phenylalanine. This entry keeps only the CDR3 DNA: 51 bases, framed from base 1. Reading the germline V gene gives CDR1 SGHRS and CDR2 YFSETQ. The V end gives up 4 bases and the J end 9 bases, leaving 14 bases in the junction not matched to a gene.